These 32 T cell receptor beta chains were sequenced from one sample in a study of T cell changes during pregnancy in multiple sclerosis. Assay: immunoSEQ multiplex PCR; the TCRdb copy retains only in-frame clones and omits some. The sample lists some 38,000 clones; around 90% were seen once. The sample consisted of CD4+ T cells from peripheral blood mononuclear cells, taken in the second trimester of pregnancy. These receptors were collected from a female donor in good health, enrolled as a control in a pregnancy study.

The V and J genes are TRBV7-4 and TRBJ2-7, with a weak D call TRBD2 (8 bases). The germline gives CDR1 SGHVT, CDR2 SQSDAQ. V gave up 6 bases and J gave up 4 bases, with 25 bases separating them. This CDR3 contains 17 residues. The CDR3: CASSRRGLRGGLYEQYF. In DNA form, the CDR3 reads TGTGCCAGCAGTCGAAGGGGGCTCCGGGGGGGCCTATACGAGCAGTACTTC.

The CDR3 bases are TGTGCCAGCAGGGGCTTAGCGGGGGGCCCGAATGAGCAGTTCTTC. Its translation: CASRGLAGGPNEQFF. J is TRBJ2-1 and V is TRBV5-8; the match to TRBD2 covers 10 bases. Germline values: CDR1 SGHTS, CDR2 YDEGEE. After removal of 5 bases from V and 7 bases from J, the junction contained 9 bases not matched to a gene. The CDR3 runs 15 residues.

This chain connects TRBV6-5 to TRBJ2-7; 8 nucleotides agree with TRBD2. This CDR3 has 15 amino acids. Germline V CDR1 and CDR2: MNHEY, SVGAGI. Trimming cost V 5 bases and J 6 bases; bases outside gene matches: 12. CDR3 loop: CASSPGGSGEVEQYF. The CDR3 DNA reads TGTGCCAGCAGTCCGGGGGGTAGCGGGGAGGTCGAGCAGTACTTC.

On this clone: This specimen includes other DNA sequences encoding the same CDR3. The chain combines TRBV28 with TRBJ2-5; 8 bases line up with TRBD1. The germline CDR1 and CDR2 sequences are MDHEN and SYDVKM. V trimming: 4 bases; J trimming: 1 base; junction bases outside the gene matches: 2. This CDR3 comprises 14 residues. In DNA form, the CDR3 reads TGTGCCAGCAGTTCCGACAGGGGCCAAGAGACCCAGTACTTC. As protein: CASSSDRGQETQYF.

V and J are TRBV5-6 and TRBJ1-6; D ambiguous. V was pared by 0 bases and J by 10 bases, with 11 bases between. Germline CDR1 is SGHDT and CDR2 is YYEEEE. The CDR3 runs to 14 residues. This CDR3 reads CASSLAGFNSPLHF. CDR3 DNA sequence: TGTGCCAGCAGCTTGGCCGGTTTTAACTCACCCCTCCACTTT.

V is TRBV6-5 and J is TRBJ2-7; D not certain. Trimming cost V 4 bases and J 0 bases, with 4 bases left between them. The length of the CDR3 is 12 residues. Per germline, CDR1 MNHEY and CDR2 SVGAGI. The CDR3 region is CASSSSSYEQYF. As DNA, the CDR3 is TGTGCCAGCAGTTCCAGCTCCTACGAGCAGTACTTC.

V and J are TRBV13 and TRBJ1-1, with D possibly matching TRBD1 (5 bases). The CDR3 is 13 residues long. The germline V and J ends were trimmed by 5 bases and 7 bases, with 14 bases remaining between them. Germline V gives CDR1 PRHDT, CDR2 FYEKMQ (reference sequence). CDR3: CASSPRRGGEAFF. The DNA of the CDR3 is TGTGCCAGCAGCCCCCGGAGGGGAGGTGAAGCTTTCTTT.

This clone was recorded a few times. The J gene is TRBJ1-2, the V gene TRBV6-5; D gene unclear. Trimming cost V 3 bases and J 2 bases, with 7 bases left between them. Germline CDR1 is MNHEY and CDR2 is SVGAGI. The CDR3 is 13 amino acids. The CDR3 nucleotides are TGTGCCAGCAGTTATGATCGGAACTATGGCTACACCTTC. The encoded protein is CASSYDRNYGYTF.

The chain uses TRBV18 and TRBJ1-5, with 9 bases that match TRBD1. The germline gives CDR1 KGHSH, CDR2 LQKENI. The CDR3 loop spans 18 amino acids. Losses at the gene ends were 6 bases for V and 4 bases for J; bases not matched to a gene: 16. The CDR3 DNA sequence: TGTGCCAGCTCTCAAGGGGGCCCGGGACAGGGAACGAATCAGCCCCAGCATTTT. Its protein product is CASSQGGPGQGTNQPQHF. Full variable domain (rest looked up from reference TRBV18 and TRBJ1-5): NAGVMQNPRHLVRRRGQEARLRCSPMKGHSHVYWYRQLPEEGLKFMVYLQKENIIDESGMPKERFSAEFPKEGPSILRIQQVVRGDSAAYFCASSQGGPGQGTNQPQHFGDGTRLSIL.

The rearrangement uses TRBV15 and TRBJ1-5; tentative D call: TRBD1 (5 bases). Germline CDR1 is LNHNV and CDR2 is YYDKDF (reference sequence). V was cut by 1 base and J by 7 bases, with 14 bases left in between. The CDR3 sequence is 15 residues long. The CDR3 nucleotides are TGTGCCACCAGCAGAGGGGGAGGGGTTCGGCAGCCCCAGCATTTT. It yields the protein CATSRGGGVRQPQHF.

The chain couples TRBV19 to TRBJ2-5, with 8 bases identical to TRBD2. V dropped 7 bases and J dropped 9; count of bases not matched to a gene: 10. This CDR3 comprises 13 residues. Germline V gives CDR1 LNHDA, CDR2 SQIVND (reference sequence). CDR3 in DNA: TGTGCCAGTACCGGGACTGCCGGGGGGGCCCAGTACTTC. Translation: CASTGTAGGAQYF.

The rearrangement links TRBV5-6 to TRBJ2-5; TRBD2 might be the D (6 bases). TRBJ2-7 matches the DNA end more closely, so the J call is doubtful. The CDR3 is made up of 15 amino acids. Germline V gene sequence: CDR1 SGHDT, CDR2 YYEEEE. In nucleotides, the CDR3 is TGTGCCAGCAGGGGGGACTCGGCGGGTGGCTACGAGCAGTACTTC. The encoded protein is CASRGDSAGGYEQYF.

The CDR3 bases are TGTGCCAGCAGTGCCCGACAGGGGCGGCCATCGAACACTGAAGCTTTCTTT. As protein: CASSARQGRPSNTEAFF. The genes are TRBV27 and TRBJ1-1; TRBD1 matches 8 bases. The CDR3 extends over 17 amino acids. V shed 5 bases, J shed 1 base, and the junction held 12 bases outside the gene matches. The germline CDR1 and CDR2 sequences are MNHEY and SMNVEV (reference sequence).

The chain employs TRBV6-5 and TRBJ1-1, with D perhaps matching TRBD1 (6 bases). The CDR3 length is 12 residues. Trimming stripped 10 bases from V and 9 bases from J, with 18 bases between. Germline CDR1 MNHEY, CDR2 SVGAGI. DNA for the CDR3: TGTGCCACCGCGGACAGTGGTATGAAAGCTTTCTTT. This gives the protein CATADSGMKAFF.

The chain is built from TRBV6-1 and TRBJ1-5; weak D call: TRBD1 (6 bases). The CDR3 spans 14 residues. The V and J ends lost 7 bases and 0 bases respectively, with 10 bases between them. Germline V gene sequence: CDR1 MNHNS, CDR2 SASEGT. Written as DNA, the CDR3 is TGTGCCAGCACGACAGGCTATAGCAATCAGCCCCAGCATTTT. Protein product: CASTTGYSNQPQHF.

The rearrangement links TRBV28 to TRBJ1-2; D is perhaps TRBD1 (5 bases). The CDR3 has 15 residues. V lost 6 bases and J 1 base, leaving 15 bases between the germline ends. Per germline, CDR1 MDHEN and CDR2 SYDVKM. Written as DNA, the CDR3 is TGTGCCAGCAGCATTCCGGGGGGGGGTAACTATGGCTACACCTTC. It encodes CASSIPGGGNYGYTF.

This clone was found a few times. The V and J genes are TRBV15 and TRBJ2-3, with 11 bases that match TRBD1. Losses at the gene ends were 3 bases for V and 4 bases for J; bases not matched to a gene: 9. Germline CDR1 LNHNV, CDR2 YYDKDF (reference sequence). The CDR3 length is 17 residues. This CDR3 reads CATSRLGQGEVADTQYF. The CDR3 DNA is TGTGCCACCAGCAGGTTGGGACAGGGGGAAGTCGCAGATACGCAGTATTTT.

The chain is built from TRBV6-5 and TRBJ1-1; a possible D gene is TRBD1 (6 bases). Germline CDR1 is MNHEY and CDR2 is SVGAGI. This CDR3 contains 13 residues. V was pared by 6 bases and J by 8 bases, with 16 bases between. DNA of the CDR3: TGTGCCAGCAGATCCCTACGGGGGGCCGAAGCTTTCTTT. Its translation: CASRSLRGAEAFF.

The CDR3 is CASSPGQLAKNIQYF. CDR3 in DNA: TGTGCCAGCAGCCCGGGACAGCTAGCCAAAAACATTCAGTACTTC. This chain uses TRBV6-5 with TRBJ2-4; TRBD1 matches at 7 bases. The CDR3 is 15 residues long. Germline CDR1 MNHEY, CDR2 SVGAGI. The V segment lost 6 bases and the J segment 0 bases; nucleotides outside the gene matches: 5.

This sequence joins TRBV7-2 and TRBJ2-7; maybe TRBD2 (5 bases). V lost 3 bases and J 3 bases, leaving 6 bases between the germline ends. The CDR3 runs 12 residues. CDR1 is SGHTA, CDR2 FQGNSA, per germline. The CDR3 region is CASSFRDYEQYF. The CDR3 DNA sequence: TGTGCCAGCAGCTTCCGGGACTACGAGCAGTACTTC. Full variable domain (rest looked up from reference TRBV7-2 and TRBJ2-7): GAGVSQSPSNKVTEKGKDVELRCDPISGHTALYWYRQSLGQGLEFLIYFQGNSAPDKSGLPSDRFSAERTGGSVSTLTIQRTQQEDSAVYLCASSFRDYEQYFGPGTRLTVT.

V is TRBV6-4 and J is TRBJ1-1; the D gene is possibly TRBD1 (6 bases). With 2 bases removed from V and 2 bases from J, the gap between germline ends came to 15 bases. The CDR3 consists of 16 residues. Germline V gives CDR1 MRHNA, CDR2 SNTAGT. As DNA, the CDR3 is TGTGCCAGCAGTGACGGGTGGGGGGGCCGCAACACTGAAGCTTTCTTT. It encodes CASSDGWGGRNTEAFF.

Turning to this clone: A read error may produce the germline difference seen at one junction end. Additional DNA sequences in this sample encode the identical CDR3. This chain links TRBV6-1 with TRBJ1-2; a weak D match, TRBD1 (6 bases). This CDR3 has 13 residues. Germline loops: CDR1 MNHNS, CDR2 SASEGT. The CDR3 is CASSEVQGSGYTF. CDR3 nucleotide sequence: TGCGCCAGCAGTGAAGTACAGGGCTCTGGCTACACCTTC.

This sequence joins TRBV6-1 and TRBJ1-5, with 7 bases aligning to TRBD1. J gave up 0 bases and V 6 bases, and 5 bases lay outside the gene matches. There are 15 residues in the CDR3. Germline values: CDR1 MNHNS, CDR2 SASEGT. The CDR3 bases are TGTGCCAGCAGCAGACAGGGACTTAGCAATCAGCCCCAGCATTTT. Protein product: CASSRQGLSNQPQHF.

This CDR3 is CASSQNEVRVTEAFF. The CDR3, as DNA: TGCGCCAGCAGCCAAAACGAGGTGAGGGTCACTGAAGCTTTCTTT. The rearrangement uses TRBV4-3 and TRBJ1-1; no definite D call. The CDR3 spans 15 residues. V lost 2 bases and J 4 bases, leaving 14 bases between the germline ends. CDR1 LGHNA and CDR2 YSLEER come from the germline V gene.

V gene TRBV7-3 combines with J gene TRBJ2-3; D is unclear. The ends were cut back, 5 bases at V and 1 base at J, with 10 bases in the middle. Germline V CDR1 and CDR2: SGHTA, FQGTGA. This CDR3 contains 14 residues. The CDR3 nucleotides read TGTGCCAGCAGCCAAAGCCCTCGCACAGATACGCAGTATTTT. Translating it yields CASSQSPRTDTQYF.

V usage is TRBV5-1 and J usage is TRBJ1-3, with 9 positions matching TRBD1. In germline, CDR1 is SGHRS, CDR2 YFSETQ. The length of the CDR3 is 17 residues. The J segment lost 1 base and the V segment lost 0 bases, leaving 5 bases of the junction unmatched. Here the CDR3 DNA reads TGCGCCAGCAGCTTGGGGACAGGGGACGGATCTGGAAACACCATATATTTT. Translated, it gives CASSLGTGDGSGNTIYF. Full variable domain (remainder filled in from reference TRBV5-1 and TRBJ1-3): KAGVTQTPRYLIKTRGQQVTLSCSPISGHRSVSWYQQTPGQGLQFLFEYFSETQRNKGNFPGRFSGRQFSNSRSEMNVSTLELGDSALYLCASSLGTGDGSGNTIYFGEGSWLTVV.

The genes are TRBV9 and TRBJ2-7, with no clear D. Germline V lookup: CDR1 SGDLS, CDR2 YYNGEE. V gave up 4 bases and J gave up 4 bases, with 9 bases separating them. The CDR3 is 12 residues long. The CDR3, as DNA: TGTGCCAGCAGCCTAACCTATTACGAGCAGTACTTC. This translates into CASSLTYYEQYF. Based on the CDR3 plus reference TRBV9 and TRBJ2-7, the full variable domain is DSGVTQTPKHLITATGQRVTLRCSPRSGDLSVYWYQQSLDQGLQFLIQYYNGEERAKGNILERFSAQQFPDLHSELNLSSLELGDSALYFCASSLTYYEQYFGPGTRLTVT.

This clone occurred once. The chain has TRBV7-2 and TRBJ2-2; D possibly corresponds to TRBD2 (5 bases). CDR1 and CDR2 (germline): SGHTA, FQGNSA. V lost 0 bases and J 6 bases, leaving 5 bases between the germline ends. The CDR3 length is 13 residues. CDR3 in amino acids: CASSLAGAGELFF. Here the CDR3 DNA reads TGTGCCAGCAGCTTAGCCGGGGCCGGGGAGCTGTTTTTT.

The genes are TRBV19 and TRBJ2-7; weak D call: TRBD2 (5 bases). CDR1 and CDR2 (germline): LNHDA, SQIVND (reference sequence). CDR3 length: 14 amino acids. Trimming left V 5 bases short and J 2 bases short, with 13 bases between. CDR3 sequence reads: CASSPGWGPYEQYF. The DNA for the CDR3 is TGTGCCAGTAGTCCGGGGTGGGGTCCCTACGAGCAGTACTTC.

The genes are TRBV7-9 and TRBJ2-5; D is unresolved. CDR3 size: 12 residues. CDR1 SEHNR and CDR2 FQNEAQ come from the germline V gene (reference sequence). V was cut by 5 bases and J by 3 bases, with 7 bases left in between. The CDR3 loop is CASSPQKETQYF. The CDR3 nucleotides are TGTGCCAGCAGCCCCCAAAAAGAGACCCAGTACTTC.

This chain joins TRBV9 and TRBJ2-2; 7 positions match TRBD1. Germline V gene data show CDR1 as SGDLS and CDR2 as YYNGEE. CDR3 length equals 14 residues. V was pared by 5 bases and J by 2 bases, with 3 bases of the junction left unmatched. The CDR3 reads CASRGTANTGELFF. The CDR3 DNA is TGTGCCAGCAGGGGGACAGCCAACACCGGGGAGCTGTTTTTT.

The CDR3 nucleotides read TGTGCCAGCAGCTTAAGGGGTAACACCGGGGAGCTGTTTTTT. The encoded protein is CASSLRGNTGELFF. The chain employs TRBV5-4 and TRBJ2-2, with a possible D match to TRBD1 (5 bases). Germline values: CDR1 SGHNT, CDR2 YYREEE (reference sequence). V was pared by 2 bases and J by 2 bases, with 7 bases between. The CDR3 consists of 14 residues. The entire variable domain, with the rest obtained from reference TRBV5-4 and TRBJ2-2, is as follows: ETGVTQSPTHLIKTRGQQVTLRCSSQSGHNTVSWYQQALGQGPQFIFQYYREEENGRGNFPPRFSGLQFPNYSSELNVNALELDDSALYLCASSLRGNTGELFFGEGSRLTVL.